This TCR beta chain was recovered during a study of blood T cell repertoires in COVID-19. Study context: Italy, Spain and the United States were the sources of the convalescent and acute COVID-19 samples.

The data were produced by immunoSEQ multiplex PCR, yet TCRdb's version contains in-frame clones alone and is incomplete. The table lists 100,000 to 150,000 clones, about four fifths of them singletons, with about 18% in the top ten. Source material: peripheral blood. The receptor comes from a man aged 25 to 40 with COVID-19, enrolled during active disease.

CDR3 in DNA: TGTGCCAGCAGTGACCCAGGACAATCTAACTATGGCTACACCTTC. Amino acid sequence: CASSDPGQSNYGYTF. This sequence joins TRBV2 and TRBJ1-2; perhaps TRBD1 as D (5 bases). This CDR3 contains 15 residues. V lost 3 bases and J lost 0, with 11 bases in between. Germline CDR1 is SNHLY and CDR2 is FYNNEI.